This T cell receptor (beta chain) was obtained from a study of shared clonotypes between healthy human individuals. The CDR3 has 15 amino acids. Trimming shortened V by 5 bases and J by 3 bases, and 16 bases separated the two germline ends. CDR1 and CDR2 (germline): MNHNY, SVGAGI (reference sequence). Naive CD45RA+ and memory CD45RA-negative subsets were split from CD4+ cells. This clone was detected once. Its antigen is as yet unknown. Study-level results: Incomplete sequencing of sorted subsets was indicated by rarefaction despite large depth.

Researchers ran the assay at a deep level. Sequencing used immunoSEQ multiplex PCR; TCRdb keeps in-frame clones, though not all of them. The top ten clones hold less than 0.55% of a sample with roughly 1.5 million clones, 95% to 99% of them seen once. The chain joins TRBV6-6 to TRBJ2-5; no clear D. Sequenced sample: naive CD4+ T cells sorted from blood. Subset: CD45RA+ positively selected. The receptor's source is a man between 25 and 39 years old in good health. The CDR3 sequence is CASSPVAVGKETQYF. CDR3 coding DNA: TGTGCCAGCAGTCCCGTGGCCGTGGGGAAAGAGACCCAGTACTTC.